This T cell receptor (beta chain) was sequenced for a study of early T cells in non-severe SARS-CoV-2 infection. Each CDR3 protein gets one entry after TCRdb re-called the 5' RACE reads with MiXCR. The repertoire holds 50,000 to 65,000 distinct CDR3 sequences, around 19% seen once, with around 9.8% in the top ten. The CDR3 contains 17 residues. Per germline, CDR1 SGHVS and CDR2 FNYEAQ. Trimming removed 1 base from V and 0 bases from J, with 13 bases in between. The source is an adult who was a healthcare worker with PCR-confirmed SARS-CoV-2 infection or an uninfected control (not recorded which). This specimen consisted of whole blood, obtained at baseline. The chain combines TRBV7-6 with TRBJ1-3; no firm D call. In DNA form, the CDR3 reads TGTGCCAGCAGCTTAGGAAGTGGGGTTTCCTCTGGAAACACCATATATTTT. This translates into CASSLGSGVSSGNTIYF. Full variable domain (remainder filled in from reference TRBV7-6 and TRBJ1-3): GAGVSQSPRYKVTKRGQDVALRCDPISGHVSLYWYRQALGQGPEFLTYFNYEAQQDKSGLPNDRFSAERPEGSISTLTIQRTEQRDSAMYRCASSLGSGVSSGNTIYFGEGSWLTVV.